This T cell receptor (beta chain) emerged from a study of regulatory T cells in long-lasting Graves disease. Whole-study findings and limits: There were preferences for TRBV28, TRBJ1-2 and TRBJ2-5 in persistent disease.

CDR1 KGHSH and CDR2 LQKENI come from the germline V gene. The CDR3 runs 12 residues. The V and J ends lost 6 bases and 6 bases, in that order; junction bases with no gene match: 4. Documented time point: newly diagnosed GD, antithyroid drugs for less than 3 months. Preparation of the TCR library used RNA extracted from PBMCs. Through Arm-PCR of CDR3 regions and iRepertoire HTBI primers, TCR beta libraries were built. Per the authors' pipeline: Segment identification across samples yielded around 61 TRBV and some 13 TRBJ segments. Each CDR3 protein is one row after TCRdb ran MiXCR on the multiplex PCR reads. None of the V and J calls come from the authors' own analysis; TCRdb made them. The sample includes fewer than 500,000 distinct CDR3 sequences, 16% of them seen just once. This clonotype was counted ten times or more. As yet, its antigen is unknown. The same data also contributed to another study, on T cells in Graves' hyperthyroidism and ophthalmopathy.

This specimen was peripheral blood mononuclear cells (PBMCs), taken at new diagnosis, from a patient treated with antithyroid drugs. The chain joins TRBV18 to TRBJ2-7; 8 nucleotides line up with TRBD1. This TCR derives from a man aged 40-55 years with Graves disease. The CDR3 loop reads CASSAGGGEQYF. CDR3 nucleotides: TGTGCCAGCTCGGCAGGGGGCGGCGAGCAGTACTTC.